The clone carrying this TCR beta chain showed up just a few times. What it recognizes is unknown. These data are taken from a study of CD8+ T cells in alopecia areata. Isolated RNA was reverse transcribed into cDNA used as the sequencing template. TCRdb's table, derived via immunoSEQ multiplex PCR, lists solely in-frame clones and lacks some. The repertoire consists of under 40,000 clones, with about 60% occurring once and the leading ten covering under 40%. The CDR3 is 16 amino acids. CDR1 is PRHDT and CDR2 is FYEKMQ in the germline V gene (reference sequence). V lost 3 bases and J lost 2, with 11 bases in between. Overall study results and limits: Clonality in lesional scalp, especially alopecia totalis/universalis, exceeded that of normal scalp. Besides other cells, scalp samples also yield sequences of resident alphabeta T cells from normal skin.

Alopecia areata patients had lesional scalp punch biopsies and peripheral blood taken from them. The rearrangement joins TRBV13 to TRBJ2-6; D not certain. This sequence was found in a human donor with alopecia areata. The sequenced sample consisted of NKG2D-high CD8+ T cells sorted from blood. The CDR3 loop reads CASSFSGQAGANVLTF. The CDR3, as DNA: TGTGCCAGCAGCTTCTCTGGGCAGGCTGGGGCCAACGTCCTGACTTTC. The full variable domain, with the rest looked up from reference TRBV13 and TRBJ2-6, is AAGVIQSPRHLIKEKRETATLKCYPIPRHDTVYWYQQGPGQDPQFLISFYEKMQSDKGSIPDRFSAQQFSDYHSELNMSSLELGDSALYFCASSFSGQAGANVLTFGAGSRLTVL.